Each of the 9 T cell receptor beta chains below was sequenced from the same sample in a study of radiation and T cells in renal cell carcinoma. The method was immunoSEQ multiplex PCR; TCRdb's version includes in-frame clones alone and lacks a portion of them. The data contain roughly 120,000 clones, roughly 77% of them singletons. Time point: blood 2 weeks post-SBRT. Noted treatment: 15 Gy SBRT to primary tumor, nephrectomy 4 weeks later. The sample consisted of blood, taken from a patient whose treatment included radiotherapy and nephrectomy. The receptors here all came from a woman aged 55-70 years with renal cell carcinoma.

This clone was recorded a few times. This rearrangement joins TRBV6-5 to TRBJ1-6; D call uncertain. The CDR3 length is 15 residues. CDR1 MNHEY and CDR2 SVGAGI come from the germline V gene. V was shortened by 1 base and J by 6 bases, with 10 bases between the two germline ends. The CDR3 loop is CASSYYEGLNSPLHF. The CDR3, as DNA: TGTGCCAGCAGTTACTATGAAGGACTTAATTCACCCCTCCACTTT.

This clone was counted between two and nine times. The V call is TRBV19, the J call TRBJ1-1; 7 bases fit TRBD1. V gave up 4 bases and J gave up 4 bases; unmatched junction bases: 3. Germline V gene lookup returns CDR1 LNHDA and CDR2 SQIVND (reference sequence). The length of the CDR3 is 13 residues. The CDR3 spells CASSTQGSTEAFF. The DNA for the CDR3 is TGTGCCAGTAGTACACAGGGGAGCACTGAAGCTTTCTTT.

In its sample, this clone was seen many times. CDR3 DNA sequence: TGTGCCAGCATCCTTTCCGGGGGCTATGGCTACACCTTC. Its protein is CASILSGGYGYTF. The chain has TRBV21-1 and TRBJ1-2. TRBV21-1 constitutes a pseudogene. The CDR3 is 13 amino acids.

The rearrangement joins TRBV15 to TRBJ1-2; D call uncertain. CDR1 is LNHNV, CDR2 YYDKDF, per germline (reference sequence). The CDR3 runs to 14 residues. The V gene lost 1 base and the J gene lost 5 bases, with 11 bases spanning the gap. Here the CDR3 DNA reads TGTGCCACCAGCAGAGGGGCAGAGCTATATGGCTACACCTTC. This sequence encodes CATSRGAELYGYTF.

The chain is built from TRBV10-3 and TRBJ2-1; no reliable D call. The V and J ends lost 6 bases and 7 bases respectively, with 7 bases between them. Germline V lookup: CDR1 ENHRY, CDR2 SYGVKD. This CDR3 comprises 11 residues. CDR3 DNA: TGTGCCATCAGCAACGTAAATGAGCAGTTCTTC. Translated: CAISNVNEQFF.

V is TRBV15 and J is TRBJ2-3, with unresolved D. V shed 0 bases and J shed 10 bases, with 20 bases lying between them. CDR1 and CDR2 (germline): LNHNV, YYDKDF (reference sequence). This CDR3 has 16 residues. CDR3 loop: CATSREIPTVRASQYF. DNA for the CDR3: TGTGCCACCAGCAGAGAGATCCCAACAGTCCGGGCGTCGCAGTATTTT.

The chain recombines TRBV15 with TRBJ2-5, with D maybe TRBD2 (6 bases). Trimming took 0 bases from V and 3 from J, leaving 14 bases between them. In germline, CDR1 is LNHNV, CDR2 YYDKDF (reference sequence). The CDR3 spans 16 residues. The CDR3 DNA sequence: TGTGCCACCAGCAGAGATCTGAGACTAGAGGAAGAGACCCAGTACTTC. It is translated as CATSRDLRLEEETQYF.

The chain carries TRBV6-6 and TRBJ1-1; 11 nucleotides align to TRBD1. J lost 6 bases, V lost 6 bases, and 6 bases had no gene match. This CDR3 has 14 residues. Germline assignment: CDR1 MNHNY and CDR2 SVGAGI (reference sequence). CDR3 loop: CASRGTGGRAEAFF. DNA for the CDR3: TGTGCCAGCAGAGGGACAGGGGGGCGTGCTGAAGCTTTCTTT.

DNA for the CDR3: TGTGCCAGCAGTCTCGTCACTCCGGGACTAGAGGGAGAGACCCAGTACTTC. Its protein is CASSLVTPGLEGETQYF. This chain joins TRBV28 and TRBJ2-5, with 8 bases identical to TRBD2. CDR1 MDHEN and CDR2 SYDVKM come from the germline V gene. Trimming removed 5 bases from V and 4 bases from J; junction bases left unmatched: 15. This CDR3 is 17 amino acids long.